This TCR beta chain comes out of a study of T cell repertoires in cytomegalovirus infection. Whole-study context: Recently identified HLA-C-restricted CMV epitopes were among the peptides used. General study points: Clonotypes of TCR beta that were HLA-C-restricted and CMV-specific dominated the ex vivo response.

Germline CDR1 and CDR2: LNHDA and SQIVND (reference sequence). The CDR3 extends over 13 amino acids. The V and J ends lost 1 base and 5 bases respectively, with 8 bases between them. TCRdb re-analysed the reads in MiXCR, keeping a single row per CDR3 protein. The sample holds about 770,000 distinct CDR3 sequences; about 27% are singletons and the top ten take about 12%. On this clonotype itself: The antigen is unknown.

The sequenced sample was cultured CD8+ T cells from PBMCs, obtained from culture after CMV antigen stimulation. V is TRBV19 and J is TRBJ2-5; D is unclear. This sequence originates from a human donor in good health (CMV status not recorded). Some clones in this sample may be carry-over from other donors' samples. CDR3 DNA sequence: TGTGCCAGTAGTATAGGAGTTACGGAGACCCAGTACTTC. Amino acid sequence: CASSIGVTETQYF. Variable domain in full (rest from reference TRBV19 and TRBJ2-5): DGGITQSPKYLFRKEGQNVTLSCEQNLNHDAMYWYRQDPGQGLRLIYYSQIVNDFQKGDIAEGYSVSREKKESFPLTVTSAQKNPTAFYLCASSIGVTETQYFGPGTRLLVL.